A single TCR beta chain is shown here with its context. Its cognate antigen is unknown. According to the study, genomic DNA was the template for TCR beta VDJ and CDR3 profiling. From the reads, TCRdb called clonotypes with MiXCR, one entry per CDR3 protein. The sample has around 21,000 distinct CDR3 sequences; 30% to 50% are singletons. This sample is drawn from a study of CD8+CD57+ T cells in acquired aplastic anemia. Overall study findings and caveats: Lower diversity marked CD8+CD57+ cells in patients, relative to total CD4+ and CD8+ pools.

Previously, flow cytometry had revealed CD8+CD57+ cell expansion in the patients chosen for sequencing. Prior therapy had not been administered to any patient at the time of blood sampling. The CDR3 spans 13 residues. The germline CDR1 and CDR2 sequences are SGHKS and YYEKEE (reference sequence). Germline trimming cut 4 bases from V and 10 bases from J; bases unmatched to any gene: 10. The receptor was derived from a human donor with aplastic anemia. The sequencing sample was made of CD8+CD57+ T cells sorted from PBMCs. The subset denotes: bead-enriched CD8+CD57+ effector memory T cells from SAA patients. The chain employs TRBV5-5 and TRBJ1-1, with 7 bases matching TRBD1. In DNA form, the CDR3 reads TGTGCCAGCAGCCGGGAGGGGGCGAGGCCAGCTTTCTTT. Translated: CASSREGARPAFF.